This TCR beta chain emerged from a study of blood T cell repertoires in COVID-19. Study background: PBMCs, B-cell-depleted T cells, or T cells were the source of the cDNA or gDNA that made up the material.

V gave up 1 base and J gave up 6 bases, with 7 bases separating them. CDR1 WSHSY and CDR2 SAAADI come from the germline V gene. The CDR3 spans 13 residues. This table comes from immunoSEQ multiplex PCR, and its TCRdb copy is limited to in-frame clones, with some not included. The data contain about 180,000 clones, roughly nine tenths of them singletons. The rearrangement uses TRBV10-2 and TRBJ1-5, with D possibly being TRBD1 (5 bases). The sequencing sample was made of peripheral blood. The TCR sequence derives from a man younger than 35 who had recovered from COVID-19. The CDR3: CASSELDSQPQHF. CDR3 nucleotide sequence: TGCGCCAGCAGTGAGTTAGACAGTCAGCCCCAGCATTTT.